The 19 T cell receptor beta chains below come from one sample, sequenced in a study of metastatic and nonmetastatic thyroid tumors. Using MiXCR, TCRdb re-called clones from the PCR reads. The sample has about 27,000 clones; 15% are singletons. Treatment of any kind had been given to no patient before thyroid surgery. Sequences were obtained from blood. The receptors here all came from a male donor with papillary thyroid cancer or a benign thyroid nodule (not recorded which). Some clones in this sample may be carry-over from other donors' samples.

This clone has at least ten counts. V gene TRBV30 combines with J gene TRBJ1-2; no clear D. The CDR3 sequence is 16 residues long. Trimming stripped 0 bases from V and 0 bases from J, with 14 bases between. Germline CDR1 reads GTSNPN; CDR2 reads SVGIG (reference sequence). The CDR3 loop is CAWSVTYGTPNYGYTF. The CDR3 bases are TGTGCCTGGAGTGTAACTTACGGCACCCCTAACTATGGCTACACCTTC.

The rearrangement uses TRBV11-2 and TRBJ1-5, with D tentatively TRBD1 (6 bases). The CDR3 is 19 residues long. Trimming left V 4 bases short and J 0 bases short, with 22 bases between. Germline CDR1 reads SGHAT; CDR2 reads FQNNGV. The CDR3 DNA follows: TGTGCCAGCAGCTCCCACGTAGCGGGGGCCAAATATAGCAATCAGCCCCAGCATTTT. It specifies CASSSHVAGAKYSNQPQHF.

This clone was detected ten times or more. This chain uses TRBV7-3 with TRBJ2-1; 9 nucleotides agree with TRBD2. J gave up 0 bases and V 5 bases, and 14 bases lay outside the gene matches. The V gene's germline CDR1 is SGHTA and CDR2 FQGTGA. CDR3 length: 19 residues. CDR3 bases: TGTGCCAGCAGCGGCGGACTAGCGACGGGCCTCTCCTCCTACAATGAGCAGTTCTTC. Amino acid sequence: CASSGGLATGLSSYNEQFF. The full variable domain, rest sourced from reference TRBV7-3 and TRBJ2-1, is GAGVSQTPSNKVTEKGKYVELRCDPISGHTALYWYRQSLGQGPEFLIYFQGTGAADDSGLPNDRFFAVRPEGSVSTLKIQRTERGDSAVYLCASSGGLATGLSSYNEQFFGPGTRLTVL.

The chain's CDR3 is CASGARQGDCNQPQHF. For the CDR3, the DNA is TGTGCCAGCGGGGCGCGACAGGGAGACTGCAATCAGCCCCAGCATTTT. This sequence joins TRBV2 and TRBJ1-5; TRBD1 aligns across 7 bases. V shed 8 bases and J 2 bases; nucleotides not matched to a gene: 12. CDR3 length: 16 residues. The germline V gene has CDR1 SNHLY and CDR2 FYNNEI.

This clone was seen just once. The V gene is TRBV11-2, the J gene TRBJ2-3; 9 bases are a match to TRBD2. CDR1 is SGHAT and CDR2 is FQNNGV in the germline V gene. V lost 0 bases and J lost 4; bases outside the gene matches: 8. The CDR3 has 17 residues. The CDR3 bases are TGTGCCAGCAGCTTAGAGGTGGGACTAGCCCTCGCAGATACGCAGTATTTT. Translation: CASSLEVGLALADTQYF.

Concerning this clone: A much bigger clone sits one base away, suggesting this may be a read error. The chain has TRBV9 and TRBJ1-2; a possible D gene is TRBD1 (6 bases). This CDR3 is 13 amino acids long. Germline lookup yields CDR1 SGDLS and CDR2 YYNGEE. V was shortened by 3 bases and J by 8 bases, with 14 bases between the two germline ends. In DNA, the CDR3 is TGTGCCAGCAGCGCCCAGGGGAGGGCCGGCTACACCTTC. Protein sequence: CASSAQGRAGYTF.

This clone was picked up many times. The rearrangement uses TRBV27 and TRBJ2-7; tentatively, D is TRBD1 or TRBD2 (5 bases each). Trimming left V 8 bases short and J 3 bases short, with 14 bases between. CDR1 is MNHEY, CDR2 SMNVEV, per germline (reference sequence). The CDR3 sequence is 13 residues long. For the CDR3, the DNA is TGTGCCAGCCGACGGGACCGAGACTACGAGCAGTACTTC. This encodes CASRRDRDYEQYF.

This clone was counted between two and nine times. A junction boundary mismatches the germline segment, possibly from a read error. The CDR3 DNA reads TGTGCCAGTAGTTTGGGGCAGGGGACGGCTGACGCTTTCTTT. Protein product: CASSLGQGTADAFF. This chain links TRBV19 with TRBJ1-1, with D possibly matching TRBD1 (6 bases). Germline CDR1 reads LNHDA; CDR2 reads SQIVND (reference sequence). CDR3 size: 14 residues.

Many counts were recorded for this clone. This chain links TRBV5-6 with TRBJ2-1, with 9 bases lining up with TRBD2. The germline V gene encodes CDR1 SGHDT and CDR2 YYEEEE. V was clipped by 0 bases and J by 15 bases; unmatched bases: 4. The CDR3 is 12 amino acids. CDR3 amino acids: CASSLALAGLFF. The CDR3 region has the DNA TGTGCCAGCAGCTTGGCGCTAGCGGGACTGTTCTTC. Together with reference TRBV5-6 and TRBJ2-1, the CDR3 gives the full variable domain: DAGVTQSPTHLIKTRGQQVTLRCSPKSGHDTVSWYQQALGQGPQFIFQYYEEEERQRGNFPDRFSGHQFPNYSSELNVNALLLGDSALYLCASSLALAGLFFGPGTRLTVL.

The CDR3 sequence: CSASPGMNTEAFF. The CDR3 region has the DNA TGCAGTGCTAGTCCGGGGATGAACACTGAAGCTTTCTTT. V is TRBV20-1 and J is TRBJ1-1; no firm D call. The ends were cut back, 3 bases at V and 0 bases at J, with 8 bases in the middle. The CDR3 is made up of 13 amino acids. Germline values: CDR1 DFQATT, CDR2 SNEGSKA (reference sequence).

Ten or more counts support this clone. The V and J genes are TRBV11-3 and TRBJ2-7, with 10 bases aligning to TRBD2. The CDR3 has 19 residues. Germline trimming cut 8 bases from V and 0 bases from J; bases unmatched to any gene: 19. Per the germline V gene, CDR1 is SGHNT and CDR2 is YENEEA. In DNA, the CDR3 is TGTGCCAGCGGCGATGGCGAGAGACTAGCGGGCGGCAGCTCCTACGAGCAGTACTTC. This encodes CASGDGERLAGGSSYEQYF.

V usage is TRBV7-9 and J usage is TRBJ2-1; D assignment may be TRBD1 or TRBD2 (7 bases each). Between the trimmed V and J ends, which lost 4 bases and 6 bases, there was a span of 13 bases. The CDR3 totals 14 residues. Germline V CDR1 and CDR2: SEHNR, FQNEAQ (reference sequence). This CDR3 is CASSWGGQSNEQFF. As DNA, the CDR3 is TGTGCCAGCAGCTGGGGGGGACAGAGCAATGAGCAGTTCTTC.

In this sample, this clone turned up many times. The genes are TRBV5-5 and TRBJ2-1; possible D gene TRBD2, 5 bases. The CDR3 covers 14 residues. Between the trimmed V and J ends, which lost 0 bases and 6 bases, there was a span of 10 bases. Germline assignment: CDR1 SGHKS and CDR2 YYEKEE (reference sequence). The CDR3 protein is CASSLVLAVNEQFF. As DNA, the CDR3 is TGTGCCAGCAGCTTGGTCCTAGCCGTCAATGAGCAGTTCTTC.

This clone was observed many times. A much larger clone sits a single nucleotide away, making a read error possible. V and J are TRBV27 and TRBJ1-2; D not certain. The CDR3 sequence is 15 residues long. Germline CDR1 reads MNHEY; CDR2 reads SMNVEV (reference sequence). The germline V and J ends were trimmed by 2 bases and 4 bases, with 14 bases remaining between them. The CDR3, as DNA: TGTGCCAGCAGTTTAAATTTCGGGCGGGCCTATGGCTACACCTTC. It encodes CASSLNFGRAYGYTF.

This clone was observed many times. The chain is built from TRBV6-2 or TRBV6-3 and TRBJ1-5; D not certain. Trimming removed 5 bases from V and 2 bases from J, with 13 bases in between. Germline V lookup: CDR1 MNHEY, CDR2 SVGEGT. The CDR3 length is 15 residues. CDR3 amino acids: CASSLHSLGNQPQHF. In nucleotides, the CDR3 is TGTGCCAGCAGTCTACATTCCCTAGGCAATCAGCCCCAGCATTTT.

At least ten counts were recorded for this clone. Other DNA variants within this sample encode the same CDR3. This chain links TRBV6-2 or TRBV6-3 with TRBJ2-3, with D perhaps matching TRBD1 (6 bases). The CDR3 runs 16 residues. The V and J ends lost 0 bases and 2 bases respectively, with 12 bases between them. Per the germline V gene, CDR1 is MNHEY and CDR2 is SVGEGT. The CDR3 reads CASSYSVGDTTDTQYF. In DNA form, the CDR3 reads TGTGCCAGCAGTTACTCCGTGGGGGACACCACAGATACGCAGTATTTT.

Concerning this clone: This may arise from a read error, as a much more abundant clone is one base away. The genes are TRBV11-2 and TRBJ2-5; unclear D gene. The germline CDR1 and CDR2 sequences are SGHAT and FQNNGV. The CDR3 loop spans 15 amino acids. The germline V and J ends were trimmed by 5 bases and 5 bases, with 18 bases remaining between them. CDR3 coding DNA: TGTGCCAGCAGCCCCCTTCAGGTGCGTGGGGAGACCCAGTACTTC. This sequence encodes CASSPLQVRGETQYF. The full variable domain, in which reference TRBV11-2 and TRBJ2-5 provide the parts outside the CDR3, is EAGVAQSPRYKIIEKRQSVAFWCNPISGHATLYWYQQILGQGPKLLIQFQNNGVVDDSQLPKDRFSAERLKGVDSTLKIQPAKLEDSAVYLCASSPLQVRGETQYFGPGTRLLVL.

By frequency in the sample, this clone is medium-sized. V gene TRBV12-3 or TRBV12-4 combines with J gene TRBJ2-3; 9 bases map to TRBD1. V was clipped by 2 bases and J by 3 bases; unmatched bases: 3. The CDR3 totals 15 residues. The CDR3, as DNA: TGTGCCAGCAGTTTAAGGACAGGGGATACAGATACGCAGTATTTT. This encodes CASSLRTGDTDTQYF.

This clone was recorded many times. The chain employs TRBV20-1 and TRBJ2-3; 12 bases fit TRBD2. Looked up from germline, CDR1 is DFQATT and CDR2 is SNEGSKA (reference sequence). The V and J ends lost 0 bases and 1 base, in that order; junction bases with no gene match: 11. This CDR3 has 19 residues. The CDR3 sequence: CSARDPSGGADPRTDTQYF. The CDR3 nucleotides are TGCAGTGCTAGAGACCCTAGCGGGGGGGCCGACCCCCGCACAGATACGCAGTATTTT.